This T cell receptor beta chain is drawn from a study of PD-L1 blockade in urothelial cancer. TCRdb's copy holds only in-frame clones and misses some; the assay was immunoSEQ multiplex PCR. The sample shows about 110,000 clones, around 93% of them seen only once. This sample's time point: peripheral blood 6 weeks after treatment start. Trimming removed 3 bases from V and 0 bases from J, with 10 bases in between. Germline values: CDR1 SGHRS, CDR2 YFSETQ. CDR3 length: 16 amino acids. Sequences were derived from PBMCs, sampled around atezolizumab (anti-PD-L1) treatment. The source of this sequence is a man between 60 and 75 years old with urothelial cancer. The rearrangement joins TRBV5-1 to TRBJ1-6; the D gene is possibly TRBD1 (5 bases). CDR3 protein: CASSWTPSSYNSPLHF. CDR3 coding DNA: TGCGCCAGCAGCTGGACACCTAGCTCCTATAATTCACCCCTCCACTTT.